This T cell receptor beta chain was documented in a study of identifying expanded T cells in peripheral blood. V was clipped by 4 bases and J by 3 bases, with 18 bases between them. The CDR3 extends over 16 amino acids. CDR1 and CDR2 (germline): MNHEY, SVGAGI. Produced via immunoSEQ multiplex PCR; TCRdb's table is partial and in-frame only. The sample records more than 65,000 clones, around nine tenths being singletons. Collection occurred without any documented infections or immune events in donors. General study results and limits: Across healthy donors, higher total template counts meant significantly greater approximately 2-week count variance. Over two and four weeks, about 15 and 19 clones changed, versus approximately 1.1 between replicates.

Notes on this clone: Its antigen is unknown.

This receptor was taken from a person aged 18 to 70 in good health. V usage is TRBV6-5 and J usage is TRBJ1-2; D might be TRBD1 (6 bases). The sample consisted of blood. The CDR3 region has the DNA TGTGCCAGCAGTTTACCGGGACAAGGCCTTCACTATGGCTACACCTTC. Protein: CASSLPGQGLHYGYTF.